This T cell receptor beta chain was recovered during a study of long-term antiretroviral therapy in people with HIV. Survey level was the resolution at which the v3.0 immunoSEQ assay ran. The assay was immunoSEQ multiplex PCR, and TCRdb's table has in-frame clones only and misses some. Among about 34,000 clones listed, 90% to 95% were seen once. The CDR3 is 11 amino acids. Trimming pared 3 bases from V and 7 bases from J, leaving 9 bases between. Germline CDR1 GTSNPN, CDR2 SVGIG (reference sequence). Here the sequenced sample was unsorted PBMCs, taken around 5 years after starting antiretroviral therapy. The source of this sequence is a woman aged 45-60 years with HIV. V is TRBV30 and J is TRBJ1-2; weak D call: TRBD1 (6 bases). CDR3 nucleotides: TGTGCCTGGAGGCAGGGGCCTGGCTACACCTTC. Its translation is CAWRQGPGYTF.